One sample yielded the 15 T cell receptor beta chains listed below, sequenced in a study of cytomegalovirus exposure and HLA in healthy donors. PCR primers comprised 60 Vbeta and 13 Jbeta primers. The assay was immunoSEQ multiplex PCR, and TCRdb's table has in-frame clones only and misses some. Seen here are 250,000 or so clones, under 90% observed once, and the top ten hold 1.3%. Material for sequencing was PBMCs. The receptor source for this set is a human donor in good health.

The genes are TRBV30 and TRBJ1-5; D is uncertain. Trimming shortened V by 0 bases and J by 0 bases, and 6 bases separated the two germline ends. CDR3 length: 14 amino acids. The germline CDR1 and CDR2 sequences are GTSNPN and SVGIG (reference sequence). CDR3 region: CAWSVLNSNQPQHF. DNA for the CDR3: TGTGCCTGGAGTGTCCTTAATAGCAATCAGCCCCAGCATTTT.

In nucleotides, the CDR3 is TGTGCCAGCACCGGCCGGGCGGGGGAGCAGTACTTC. It is translated as CASTGRAGEQYF. The chain couples TRBV7-9 to TRBJ2-7; D might be TRBD2 (6 bases). The germline V gene has CDR1 SEHNR and CDR2 FQNEAQ (reference sequence). Trimming pared 7 bases from V and 7 bases from J, leaving 14 bases between. This CDR3 is built from 12 residues.

V is TRBV6-5 and J is TRBJ1-4; a weak D match, TRBD1 (5 bases). V was clipped by 6 bases and J by 3 bases, with 8 bases between them. This CDR3 contains 13 residues. Germline V CDR1 and CDR2: MNHEY, SVGAGI. The CDR3 bases are TGTGCCAGCAGGTCAGGGCCTAATGAAAAACTGTTTTTT. The encoded protein is CASRSGPNEKLFF.

The chain couples TRBV5-4 to TRBJ2-7; 9 nucleotides match TRBD1. Germline V CDR1 and CDR2: SGHNT, YYREEE (reference sequence). CDR3 length: 14 residues. With 4 bases clipped from V and 4 bases from J, the junction kept 6 bases outside the gene matches. CDR3 nucleotides: TGTGCCAGCAGCATCGGGACAGGGTCGTACGAGCAGTACTTC. This translates into CASSIGTGSYEQYF. The entire variable domain, with the rest obtained from reference TRBV5-4 and TRBJ2-7, is as follows: ETGVTQSPTHLIKTRGQQVTLRCSSQSGHNTVSWYQQALGQGPQFIFQYYREEENGRGNFPPRFSGLQFPNYSSELNVNALELDDSALYLCASSIGTGSYEQYFGPGTRLTVT.

This clone was seen more than once but under ten times. The chain carries TRBV6-5 and TRBJ2-3; maybe TRBD2 (5 bases). The V gene lost 6 bases and the J gene lost 0 bases, with 10 bases spanning the gap. CDR1 is MNHEY and CDR2 is SVGAGI in the germline V gene. The CDR3 covers 14 residues. The CDR3 loop reads CASRQRYSTDTQYF. DNA of the CDR3: TGTGCCAGCAGACAGCGGTACAGCACAGATACGCAGTATTTT.

The chain couples TRBV6-1 to TRBJ1-4, with D perhaps matching TRBD1 (6 bases). The CDR3 extends over 15 amino acids. The V end was cut by 8 bases, the J end by 5 bases, with 18 bases between. Per germline, CDR1 MNHNS and CDR2 SASEGT. The CDR3 loop reads CASSNYTGLNEKLFF. The CDR3, as DNA: TGTGCCAGCTCGAACTATACAGGGTTGAATGAAAAACTGTTTTTT.

This chain uses TRBV4-1 with TRBJ1-4; D not certain. The germline gives CDR1 MGHRA, CDR2 YSYEKL. V dropped 4 bases and J dropped 0 bases, with 12 bases sitting between them. CDR3 length: 16 amino acids. CDR3 sequence (DNA): TGCGCCAGCAGCCCTAACCCCGCCGCAACTAATGAAAAACTGTTTTTT. It codes for CASSPNPAATNEKLFF.

The CDR3 region is CASSVRQINSPLHF. Written as DNA, the CDR3 is TGTGCCAGCAGCGTGAGGCAGATTAATTCACCCCTCCACTTT. The rearrangement links TRBV9 to TRBJ1-6; D call uncertain. Germline V lookup: CDR1 SGDLS, CDR2 YYNGEE. V lost 2 bases, J lost 6 bases, and 9 bases lay in between. CDR3 size: 14 residues.

This clone was seen once. The chain uses TRBV27 and TRBJ2-1; the D gene is possibly TRBD1 (7 bases). This CDR3 contains 14 residues. V was cut by 6 bases and J by 10 bases, with 19 bases left in between. The germline V gene has CDR1 MNHEY and CDR2 SMNVEV (reference sequence). CDR3: CASSLSPRGVEQFF. CDR3 sequence (DNA): TGTGCCAGCAGCCTTTCGCCCAGGGGGGTCGAGCAGTTCTTC.

This chain joins TRBV28 and TRBJ2-7; D gene unclear. The germline V gene has CDR1 MDHEN and CDR2 SYDVKM. The CDR3 contains 12 residues. Trimming took 6 bases from V and 3 from J, leaving 9 bases between them. CDR3 in DNA: TGTGCCAGCAGCCGTACAGACTACGAGCAGTACTTC. Its protein product is CASSRTDYEQYF.

The rearrangement uses TRBV7-6 and TRBJ2-7; 7 positions match TRBD1. Germline loops: CDR1 SGHVS, CDR2 FNYEAQ. V dropped 3 bases and J dropped 0; count of bases not matched to a gene: 5. This CDR3 comprises 15 residues. DNA of the CDR3: TGTGCCAGCAGCTTCGGACAGGCCTCCTCCTACGAGCAGTACTTC. As protein: CASSFGQASSYEQYF.

The gene calls are TRBV7-9 and TRBJ1-2; no clear D. The CDR3 length is 13 residues. The V gene lost 1 base and the J gene lost 4 bases, with 7 bases spanning the gap. Germline V gives CDR1 SEHNR, CDR2 FQNEAQ (reference sequence). The CDR3 spells CASSLEQSYGYTF. CDR3 coding DNA: TGTGCCAGCAGCTTAGAGCAAAGCTATGGCTACACCTTC.

The J gene is TRBJ2-1, the V gene TRBV10-3; D is perhaps TRBD2 (6 bases). The CDR3 runs 16 residues. Germline values: CDR1 ENHRY, CDR2 SYGVKD. V was clipped by 3 bases and J by 5 bases, with 17 bases between them. CDR3 sequence reads: CAISEPPGLGNNEQFF. CDR3 DNA: TGTGCCATCAGTGAACCCCCGGGACTGGGGAACAATGAGCAGTTCTTC.

The rearrangement uses TRBV2 and TRBJ2-1; 8 bases are shared with TRBD1. J lost 5 bases, V lost 4 bases, and 7 bases had no gene match. The germline V gene encodes CDR1 SNHLY and CDR2 FYNNEI. The CDR3 is 15 residues long. The chain's CDR3 is CASSADRGGHNEQFF. Here the CDR3 DNA reads TGTGCCAGCAGTGCCGACAGGGGAGGTCACAATGAGCAGTTCTTC.

The chain has TRBV18 and TRBJ2-1; perhaps TRBD1 as D (5 bases). This CDR3 contains 15 residues. Trimming stripped 3 bases from V and 6 bases from J, with 15 bases between. Germline CDR1 reads KGHSH; CDR2 reads LQKENI. The CDR3 DNA follows: TGTGCCAGCTCACCGGGGCTAACCCCTCGCAATGAGCAGTTCTTC. Translation gives CASSPGLTPRNEQFF. The full variable domain, its missing parts supplied by reference TRBV18 and TRBJ2-1, is NAGVMQNPRHLVRRRGQEARLRCSPMKGHSHVYWYRQLPEEGLKFMVYLQKENIIDESGMPKERFSAEFPKEGPSILRIQQVVRGDSAAYFCASSPGLTPRNEQFFGPGTRLTVL.